This TCR beta chain is from a study of CD4 T cells in relation to SARS-CoV-2 and coronaviruses. V shed 0 bases and J shed 10 bases, with 16 bases lying between them. The CDR3 loop spans 14 amino acids. Germline CDR1 reads LGHDT; CDR2 reads YNNKEL (reference sequence). Before the COVID-19 pandemic, during about 2010-2019, CD4+ T cells were taken from unexposed donors. After about 10 days of culture, CD4+ T cells were isolated. Details on this clone: The antigen is not known.

Measured with immunoSEQ multiplex PCR; TCRdb has only the in-frame clones, and not every one. The sample carries some 21,000 clones, roughly 69% recorded once. Sequenced sample: CD4+ T cells from PBMCs, cultured in vitro. The rearrangement uses TRBV3-1 (or the pseudogene TRBV3-2) and TRBJ2-7; D is undetermined. The clonotype was recovered from a human donor in good health. The CDR3 loop is CASSQERAVGSQYF. The CDR3 nucleotides are TGTGCCAGCAGCCAAGAACGAGCCGTGGGGTCCCAGTACTTC.